One and the same sample provided the 3 T cell receptor beta chains below, sequenced in a study of T cells in Graves' hyperthyroidism and ophthalmopathy. The investigators amplified TCR beta CDR3 regions from RNA transcripts. Initially, a first-round RT-PCR of the TCR CDR3 employed the HTBI primer set. TCRdb ran MiXCR on the multiplex PCR reads and lists one entry per CDR3 protein. Among a few hundred thousand distinct CDR3 sequences, around a sixth were seen once, and the ten largest hold 40%. The material sequenced was blood. These receptors all come from a man younger than 35 with Graves' ophthalmopathy.

Remarks on this clonotype: A much larger clone lies a single base off, so this may be a read error. The V call is TRBV20-1, the J call TRBJ1-2, with 7 bases that match TRBD1. With 2 bases clipped from V and 6 bases from J, the junction kept 6 bases outside the gene matches. Germline assignment: CDR1 DFQATT and CDR2 SNEGSKA (reference sequence). The CDR3 totals 13 residues. CDR3 region: CSARKGARDGYTF. The CDR3 region has the DNA TGCAGTGCTAGAAAGGGGGCGAGGGATGGCTACACCTTC.

The CDR3 spells CASSYGLDTEAFF. As DNA, the CDR3 is TGTGCCAGCAGTTACGGGTTGGACACTGAAGCTTTCTTT. The chain joins TRBV6-5 to TRBJ1-1; D is unclear. The germline V gene encodes CDR1 MNHEY and CDR2 SVGAGI. CDR3 length equals 13 residues. Trimming pared 2 bases from V and 3 bases from J, leaving 7 bases between.

This clonotype has more than one count but fewer than ten. DNA for the CDR3: TGCAGTGCTGGGTCGGGGGAGTACTTC. Residues: CSAGSGEYF. V and J are TRBV20-1 and TRBJ2-5; tentative D call: TRBD2 (6 bases). V shed 5 bases and J shed 12 bases, with 10 bases lying between them. Germline CDR1 DFQATT, CDR2 SNEGSKA (reference sequence). This CDR3 spans 9 amino acids.